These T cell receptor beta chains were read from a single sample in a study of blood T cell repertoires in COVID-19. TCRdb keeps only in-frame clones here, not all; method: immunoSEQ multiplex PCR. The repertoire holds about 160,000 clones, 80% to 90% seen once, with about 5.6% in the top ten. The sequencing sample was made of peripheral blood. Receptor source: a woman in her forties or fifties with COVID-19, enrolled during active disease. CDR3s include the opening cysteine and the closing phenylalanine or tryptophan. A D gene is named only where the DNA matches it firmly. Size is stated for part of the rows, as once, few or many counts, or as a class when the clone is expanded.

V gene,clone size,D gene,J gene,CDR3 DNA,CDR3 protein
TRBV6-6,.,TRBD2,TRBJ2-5,TGTGCCAGCAGTCGACTAGCGGGAGGAGGAGAGACCCAGTACTTC,CASSRLAGGGETQYF
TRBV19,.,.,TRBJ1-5,TGTGCCAGTAGTATCGCAGGGATCAATCAGCCCCAGCATTTT,CASSIAGINQPQHF
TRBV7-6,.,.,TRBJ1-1,TGTGCCAGCAGCTCTCGAGGAGCGGGGGGTGTCACTGAAGCTTTCTTT,CASSSRGAGGVTEAFF
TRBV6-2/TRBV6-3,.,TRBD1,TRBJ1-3,TGTGCCAGCAGTTCTTTCTCCGCGGACAGGGCTGGAAACACCATATATTTT,CASSSFSADRAGNTIYF
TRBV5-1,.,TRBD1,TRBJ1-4,TGCGCCAGCAGCTTGGGACAGGGGTATGAAAAACTGTTTTTT,CASSLGQGYEKLFF
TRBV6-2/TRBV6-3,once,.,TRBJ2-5,TGTGCCAGCAGTTACCCCCTGTACCAAGAGACCCAGTACTTC,CASSYPLYQETQYF
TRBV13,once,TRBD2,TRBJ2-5,TGTGCCAGCAGCCTCCAGACTAGCGGGGGAGAGACCCAGTACTTC,CASSLQTSGGETQYF
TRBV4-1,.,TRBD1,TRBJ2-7,TGCGCCAGCAGCCACCCCGGGACAGGGACCTACGAGCAGTACTTC,CASSHPGTGTYEQYF
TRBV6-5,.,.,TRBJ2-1,TGTGCCAGCAGTTCTAGTCTAGCAAATGAGCAGTTCTTC,CASSSSLANEQFF
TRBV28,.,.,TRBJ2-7,TGTGCCAGCAGCCCCGGCGACGACATCTCCTACGAGCAGTACTTC,CASSPGDDISYEQYF
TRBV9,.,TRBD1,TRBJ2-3,TGTGCCAGCAGCGTAGAGGGACAGACCACAGATACGCAGTATTTT,CASSVEGQTTDTQYF
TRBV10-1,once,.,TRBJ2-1,TGCGCCAGCAGTGCCGGGTCTCGGGATGAGCAGTTCTTC,CASSAGSRDEQFF
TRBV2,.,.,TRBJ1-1,TGTGCCTCTCACCTGGGCTCTGAAGCTTTCTTT,CASHLGSEAFF
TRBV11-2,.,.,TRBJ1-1,TGTGCCAGCAGCTTAGATCCTGGCTTGGAGGGGGCTTTCTTT,CASSLDPGLEGAFF
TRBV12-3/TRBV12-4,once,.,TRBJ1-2,TGTGCCAGCAGTTCGGACAGTATGGGCTACACCTTC,CASSSDSMGYTF
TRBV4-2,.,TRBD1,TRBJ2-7,TGTGCCAGCAGCCAACCACAGGGGGCTGGGGAGCAGTACTTC,CASSQPQGAGEQYF
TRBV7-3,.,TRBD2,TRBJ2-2,TGTGCCAGCAGCTTACTAGCGGGGGGGATCAACACCGGGGAGCTGTTTTTT,CASSLLAGGINTGELFF
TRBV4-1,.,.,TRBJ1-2,TGCGCCAGCAGCCAAGAGGGGGCCGGACCACGCTATGGCTACACCTTC,CASSQEGAGPRYGYTF
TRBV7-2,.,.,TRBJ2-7,TGTGCCAGCAGCTTCCCTAGCTCCTACGAGCAGTACTTC,CASSFPSSYEQYF
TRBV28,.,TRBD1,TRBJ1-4,TGTGCCAGCAGTTCCGCCACAGGGGTAACTAATGAAAAACTGTTTTTT,CASSSATGVTNEKLFF
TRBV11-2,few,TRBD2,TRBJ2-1,TGTGCCAGCAGCCCTCTTATAGCGGGTAATGAGCAGTTCTTC,CASSPLIAGNEQFF
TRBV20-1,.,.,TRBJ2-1,TGCAGTGCTAGGGGGGGAGATGAGCAGTTCTTC,CSARGGDEQFF
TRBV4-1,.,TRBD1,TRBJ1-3,TGCGCCAGCAGAATGACAGGGGGAAACACCATATATTTT,CASRMTGGNTIYF
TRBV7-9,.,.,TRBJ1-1,TGTGCCAGCAGCGCGGCAGGGGCTACTGAAGCTTTCTTT,CASSAAGATEAFF
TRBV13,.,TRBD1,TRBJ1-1,TGTGCCAGCATCCGGGACAGGAGGAACACTGAAGCTTTCTTT,CASIRDRRNTEAFF
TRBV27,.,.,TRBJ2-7,TGTGCCAGCAGTCGGACAGAAGCCTACGAGCAGTACTTC,CASSRTEAYEQYF
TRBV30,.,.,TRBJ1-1,TGTGCCTCCGAAACGGGATTTGGCACTGAAGCTTTCTTT,CASETGFGTEAFF
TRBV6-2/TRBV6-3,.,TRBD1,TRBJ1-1,TGTGCCAGCAGTTACGCTCGGAGGGGGCTGGTCACTGAAGCTTTCTTT,CASSYARRGLVTEAFF